This is a list of T cell receptor beta chains from one sample in a study of T cells in Graves' hyperthyroidism and ophthalmopathy. TCRdb used MiXCR to reprocess the multiplex PCR reads, holding one entry per CDR3 protein. The sample lists around 250,000 distinct CDR3 sequences, more than 14% occurring once. The sample comprised blood. These receptors all stem from a woman in her thirties or forties with Graves' hyperthyroidism that later progressed to Graves' ophthalmopathy. CDR3s include the opening cysteine and the closing phenylalanine or tryptophan. A D gene is named only where the DNA matches it firmly. Size is omitted from some rows. Given values are once, few, many or a class for expanded clones.

clone_size,d_call,j_call,v_call,cdr3_nt,cdr3_aa
many,NA,TRBJ1-6,TRBV6-1,TGTGCCTGTTCGGGGCGCTCCTATAATTCACCCCTCCACTTT,CACSGRSYNSPLHF
NA,NA,TRBJ2-7,TRBV6-1,TGTGCCAGCAGGCCGGACCCTTTTCGCGAGCAGTACTTC,CASRPDPFREQYF
NA,NA,TRBJ2-1,TRBV29-1,TGCAGCGTTGAAGATTGGGCGGGGATTGAGCAGTTCTTC,CSVEDWAGIEQFF
many,TRBD1,TRBJ1-5,TRBV5-1,TGCGCCAGCAGCTTCGGGACAGGCAATCAGCCCCAGCATTTT,CASSFGTGNQPQHF
many,NA,TRBJ1-6,TRBV14,TGTGCCAGCAGCCCCGGGCACGATGGAAGATCACCCCTCCACTTT,CASSPGHDGRSPLHF
many,NA,TRBJ1-2,TRBV13,TGTGACAGCAGTCCAGGACCGACCAAAGTGCCTAACTATGGCTACACCTTC,CDSSPGPTKVPNYGYTF
NA,NA,TRBJ2-3,TRBV30,TGTGCCACCTTTACGGGTCTAGCGTATTTT,CATFTGLAYF
many,NA,TRBJ2-3,TRBV3-1,TGTGCCAGCAGCCTTCAAAGCCCCAGCGGGAGCACAGATACGCAGTATTTT,CASSLQSPSGSTDTQYF
many,NA,TRBJ1-2,TRBV29-1,TGCAGCGTTGAATGGGGCCCCTATGGCTACACCTTC,CSVEWGPYGYTF
many,TRBD2,TRBJ2-7,TRBV7-3,TGTGCCAGCAGCCCAGGGACTAGCGGGAGATACGAGCAGTACTTC,CASSPGTSGRYEQYF
NA,NA,TRBJ1-5,TRBV19,TGTGCCAGTAGCCCCGACAGGAGTTATCAGCCCCAGCATTTT,CASSPDRSYQPQHF
NA,NA,TRBJ2-2,TRBV10-3,TGTGCCATCAGTGAGTCTCAGGGACGCGGGGAGCTGTTTTTT,CAISESQGRGELFF
many,NA,TRBJ2-5,TRBV28,TGTGCCAGCAGACAGGGAATTAGGGAGACCCAGTACTTC,CASRQGIRETQYF
many,NA,TRBJ2-1,TRBV18,TGTGCCAGCTCACCACCGGGCGCGGTTCTAGGCGGTGAGCAGTTCTTC,CASSPPGAVLGGEQFF
many,NA,TRBJ1-4,TRBV24-1,TGTGCCACCAGTGATGGGGCGGTAAGGGGCGGAACTAATGAAAAACTGTTTTTT,CATSDGAVRGGTNEKLFF